Sequencing of this TCR beta chain was carried out in a study of T cell responses to AZD1222 COVID-19 vaccine. Points from the study as a whole: Among the donors, most were white British and more were female, and clonal diversity was possibly underestimated.

The table came from immunoSEQ multiplex PCR; TCRdb's copy has only in-frame clones and leaves some out. The data show 140,000 or so clones, about 91% seen once. With respect to this clone: Its specificity is not known.

Germline values: CDR1 SNHLY, CDR2 FYNNEI. The CDR3 runs 16 residues. V lost 8 bases and J lost 4, with 23 bases in between. This TCR was sampled from an adult in good health. The chain joins TRBV2 to TRBJ1-2, with a tentative D call TRBD1 (6 bases). The sequencing here drew on peripheral blood, taken on day 0 of AZD1222 vaccination. Here the CDR3 DNA reads TGTGCCAGCCTTCCGGAGGGCAGGGGATCGGGCTATGGCTACACCTTC. Encoded protein: CASLPEGRGSGYGYTF.